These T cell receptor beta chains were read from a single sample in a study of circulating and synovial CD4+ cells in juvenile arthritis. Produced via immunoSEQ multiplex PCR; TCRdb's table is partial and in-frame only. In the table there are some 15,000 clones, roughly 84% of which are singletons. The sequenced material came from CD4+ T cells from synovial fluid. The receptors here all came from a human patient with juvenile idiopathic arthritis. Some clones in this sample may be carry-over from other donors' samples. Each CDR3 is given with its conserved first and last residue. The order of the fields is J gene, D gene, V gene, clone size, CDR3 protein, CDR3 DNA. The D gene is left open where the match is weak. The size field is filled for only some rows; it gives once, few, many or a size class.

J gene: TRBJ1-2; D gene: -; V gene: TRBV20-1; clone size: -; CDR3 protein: CSADRSYGYTF; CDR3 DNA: TGCAGTGCTGACAGGAGCTATGGCTACACCTTC
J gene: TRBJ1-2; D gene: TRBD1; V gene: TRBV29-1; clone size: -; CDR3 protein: CSAGQGVNGYTF; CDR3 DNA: TGCAGCGCCGGACAGGGGGTAAATGGCTACACCTTC
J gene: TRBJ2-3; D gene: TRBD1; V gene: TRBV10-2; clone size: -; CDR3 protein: CASSESGRGRTDTQYF; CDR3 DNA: TGCGCCAGCAGTGAGTCAGGCAGGGGGCGCACAGATACGCAGTATTTT
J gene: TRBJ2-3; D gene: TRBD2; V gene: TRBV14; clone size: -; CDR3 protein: CASRLSGGPQVTQYF; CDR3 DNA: TGTGCCAGCAGGCTTAGCGGGGGCCCCCAGGTCACGCAGTATTTT
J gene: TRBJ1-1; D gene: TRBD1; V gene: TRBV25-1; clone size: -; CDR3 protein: CASSHSIQQGRTEAFF; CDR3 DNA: TGTGCCAGCAGTCACTCCATACAACAGGGGAGGACTGAAGCTTTCTTT
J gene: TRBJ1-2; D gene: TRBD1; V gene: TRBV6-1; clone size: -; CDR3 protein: CASSEEAGGAGYTF; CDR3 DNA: TGTGCCAGCAGTGAAGAAGCAGGGGGCGCTGGCTACACCTTC
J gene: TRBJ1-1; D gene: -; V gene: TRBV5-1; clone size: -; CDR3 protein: CASTDGGNTEAFF; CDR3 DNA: TGCGCCAGCACCGACGGGGGGAACACTGAAGCTTTCTTT
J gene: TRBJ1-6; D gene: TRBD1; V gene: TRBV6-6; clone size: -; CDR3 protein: CASSQWTGDSPLHF; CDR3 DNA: TGTGCCAGCAGTCAGTGGACAGGGGATTCACCCCTCCACTTT
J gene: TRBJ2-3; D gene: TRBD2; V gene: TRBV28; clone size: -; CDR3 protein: CASSDAGGPDTQYF; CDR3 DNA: TGTGCCAGCAGTGACGCGGGGGGCCCAGATACGCAGTATTTT
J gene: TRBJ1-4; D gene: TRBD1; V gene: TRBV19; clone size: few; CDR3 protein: CASRGNRGQDEKLFF; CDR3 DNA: TGTGCCAGTAGGGGGAACAGGGGGCAAGATGAAAAACTGTTTTTT
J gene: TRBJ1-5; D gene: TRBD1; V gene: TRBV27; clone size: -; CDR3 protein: CASRSTGNNQPQHF; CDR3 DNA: TGTGCCAGCAGGTCGACAGGGAACAATCAGCCCCAGCATTTT
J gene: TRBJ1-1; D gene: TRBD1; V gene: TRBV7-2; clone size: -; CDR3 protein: CASSLDWRDRLNTEAFF; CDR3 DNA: TGTGCCAGCAGCTTAGACTGGCGGGACAGACTGAACACTGAAGCTTTCTTT
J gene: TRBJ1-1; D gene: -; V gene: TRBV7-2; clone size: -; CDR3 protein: CASSLGSVNTEAFF; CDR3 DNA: TGTGCCAGCAGCTTAGGCAGTGTGAACACTGAAGCTTTCTTT
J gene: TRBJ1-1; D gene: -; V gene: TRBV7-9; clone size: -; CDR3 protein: CASSPPGHSNAEAFF; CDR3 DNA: TGTGCCAGCAGCCCCCCAGGCCATAGTAACGCTGAAGCTTTCTTT
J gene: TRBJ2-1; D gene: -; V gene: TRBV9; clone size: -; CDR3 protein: CASSVRVGVGDEQFF; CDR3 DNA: TGTGCCAGCAGCGTAAGAGTGGGAGTCGGCGATGAGCAGTTCTTC
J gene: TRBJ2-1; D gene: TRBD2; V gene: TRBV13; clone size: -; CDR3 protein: CASSRTSAWEQFF; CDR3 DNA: TGTGCCAGCAGCCGGACTAGCGCTTGGGAGCAGTTCTTC
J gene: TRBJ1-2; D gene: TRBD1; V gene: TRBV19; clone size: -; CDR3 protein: CASTTTDRGAAIGYTF; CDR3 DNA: TGTGCCAGTACCACCACGGACAGGGGGGCCGCAATTGGCTACACCTTC
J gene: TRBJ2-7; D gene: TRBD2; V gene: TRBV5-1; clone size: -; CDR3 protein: CASTPLSGGGVEQYF; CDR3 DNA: TGCGCCAGCACTCCTTTATCGGGAGGGGGGGTCGAGCAGTACTTC
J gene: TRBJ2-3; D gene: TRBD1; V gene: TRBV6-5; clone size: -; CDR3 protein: CASSYRDSVDTQYF; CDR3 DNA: TGTGCCAGCAGTTACCGGGACAGTGTGGATACGCAGTATTTT
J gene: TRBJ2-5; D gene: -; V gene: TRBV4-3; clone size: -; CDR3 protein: CASSHPSVVETQYF; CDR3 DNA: TGCGCCAGCAGCCATCCTTCAGTGGTCGAGACCCAGTACTTC
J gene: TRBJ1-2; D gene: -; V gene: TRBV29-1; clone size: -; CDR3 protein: CSVGGVLNYGYTF; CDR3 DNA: TGCAGCGTTGGGGGGGTATTGAACTATGGCTACACCTTC
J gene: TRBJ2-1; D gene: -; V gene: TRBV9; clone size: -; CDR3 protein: CASSETGSYYNEQFF; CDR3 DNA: TGTGCCAGCAGCGAAACAGGGTCGTATTACAATGAGCAGTTCTTC
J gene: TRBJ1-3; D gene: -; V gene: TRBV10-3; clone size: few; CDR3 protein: CAISEHPPSGNTIYF; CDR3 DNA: TGTGCCATCAGTGAACATCCCCCCTCTGGAAACACCATATATTTT
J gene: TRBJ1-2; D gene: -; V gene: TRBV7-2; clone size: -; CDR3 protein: CASSFLSGGYTF; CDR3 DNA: TGTGCCAGCAGCTTCCTGTCCGGTGGCTACACCTTC
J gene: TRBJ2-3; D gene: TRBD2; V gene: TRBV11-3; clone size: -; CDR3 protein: CASSPGLADLDTQYF; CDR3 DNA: TGTGCCAGCAGCCCAGGACTAGCGGACTTAGATACGCAGTATTTT
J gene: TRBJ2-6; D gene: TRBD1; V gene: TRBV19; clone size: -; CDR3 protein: CASRGTGRNWANVLTF; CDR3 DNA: TGTGCCAGTCGGGGGACAGGGCGGAACTGGGCCAACGTCCTGACTTTC
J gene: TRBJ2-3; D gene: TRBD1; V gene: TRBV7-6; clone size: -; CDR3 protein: CASSLVRGQGAGTDTQYF; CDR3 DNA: TGTGCCAGCAGCTTGGTTCGGGGACAGGGGGCCGGCACAGATACGCAGTATTTT
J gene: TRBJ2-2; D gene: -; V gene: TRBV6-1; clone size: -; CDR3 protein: CASSGINTGELFF; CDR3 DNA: TGTGCCAGCAGTGGTATAAACACCGGGGAGCTGTTTTTT
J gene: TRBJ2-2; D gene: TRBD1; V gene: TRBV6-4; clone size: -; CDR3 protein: CASSEGQGAGELFF; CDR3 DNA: TGTGCCAGCAGTGAGGGACAGGGGGCCGGGGAGCTGTTTTTT
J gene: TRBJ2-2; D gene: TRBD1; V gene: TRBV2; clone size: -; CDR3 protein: CASIGQAAGELFF; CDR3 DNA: TGTGCCAGCATCGGACAGGCGGCCGGGGAGCTGTTTTTT
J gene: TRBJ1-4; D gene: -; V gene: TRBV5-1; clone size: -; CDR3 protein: CASKATVRGEKLFF; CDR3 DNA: TGCGCCAGCAAAGCAACAGTCCGGGGTGAAAAACTGTTTTTT
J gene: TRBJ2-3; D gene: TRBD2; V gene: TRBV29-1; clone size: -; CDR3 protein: CSVGAGVSDTQYF; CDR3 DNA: TGCAGCGTTGGGGCGGGAGTGTCAGATACGCAGTATTTT
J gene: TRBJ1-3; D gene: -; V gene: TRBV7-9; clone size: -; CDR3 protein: CAGLHISGNTIYF; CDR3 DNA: TGTGCCGGACTACACATCTCTGGAAACACCATATATTTT
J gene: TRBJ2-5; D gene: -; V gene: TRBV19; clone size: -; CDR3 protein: CASRRGGGETQYF; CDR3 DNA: TGTGCCAGTAGAAGGGGAGGGGGAGAGACCCAGTACTTC
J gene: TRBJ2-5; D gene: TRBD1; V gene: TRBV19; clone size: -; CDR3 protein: CASSDRGLSRQETQYF; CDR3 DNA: TGTGCCAGTTCCGACAGGGGGCTTTCGCGGCAAGAGACCCAGTACTTC
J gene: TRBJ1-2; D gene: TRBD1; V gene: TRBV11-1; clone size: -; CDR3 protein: CASSLSTGYTKGYTF; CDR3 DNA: TGTGCCAGCAGCTTGTCGACAGGGTATACGAAAGGCTACACCTTC
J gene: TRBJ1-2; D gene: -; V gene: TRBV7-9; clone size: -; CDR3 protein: CASSPQGQSNYGYTF; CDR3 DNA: TGTGCCAGCAGCCCGCAGGGGCAGAGTAACTATGGCTACACCTTC